The 30 T cell receptor beta chains given below trace back to one sample, sequenced in a study of T cell responses to AZD1222 COVID-19 vaccine. The protocol was immunoSEQ multiplex PCR, while the TCRdb copy is restricted to in-frame clones and leaves out a portion. The table records about 150,000 clones, 90% of them present only once. The source was peripheral blood, collected 28 days after the second AZD1222 dose. The receptor source for this set is an adult who received the AZD1222 COVID-19 vaccine.

The chain joins TRBV18 to TRBJ2-1, with D unclear. The CDR3 sequence is 11 residues long. Germline CDR1 is KGHSH and CDR2 is LQKENI. V was pared by 4 bases and J by 7 bases, with 5 bases between. CDR3 residues: CASSRDNEQFF. For the CDR3, the DNA is TGTGCCAGCTCACGAGATAATGAGCAGTTCTTC. The variable domain in full, with the rest retrieved from reference TRBV18 and TRBJ2-1, is NAGVMQNPRHLVRRRGQEARLRCSPMKGHSHVYWYRQLPEEGLKFMVYLQKENIIDESGMPKERFSAEFPKEGPSILRIQQVVRGDSAAYFCASSRDNEQFFGPGTRLTVL.

The chain joins TRBV5-8 to TRBJ1-5; D unclear. V was trimmed by 2 bases and J by 4 bases, leaving 7 bases between them. CDR3 length: 13 residues. CDR1 and CDR2 from the germline V gene are SGHTS and YDEGEE. CDR3 DNA sequence: TGTGCCAGCAGCTTTGCTGGGAATCAGCCCCAGCATTTT. Translation gives CASSFAGNQPQHF.

This sequence joins TRBV7-2 and TRBJ1-2, with D perhaps matching TRBD1 (6 bases). The V gene lost 5 bases and the J gene lost 4 bases, with 11 bases spanning the gap. The CDR3 runs 13 residues. Germline CDR1 reads SGHTA; CDR2 reads FQGNSA. CDR3: CASSIQGAYGYTF. Here the CDR3 DNA reads TGTGCCAGCAGCATACAGGGTGCCTATGGCTACACCTTC.

This sequence joins TRBV6-5 and TRBJ1-1; 11 bases line up with TRBD1. The CDR3 has 16 amino acids. V was clipped by 0 bases and J by 2 bases; unmatched bases: 2. The germline V gene has CDR1 MNHEY and CDR2 SVGAGI. CDR3 loop: CASSYSGTGGNTEAFF. DNA for the CDR3: TGTGCCAGCAGTTACTCTGGGACAGGGGGAAACACTGAAGCTTTCTTT.

V usage is TRBV28 and J usage is TRBJ1-4; maybe TRBD1 (5 bases). Trimming left V 9 bases short and J 6 bases short, with 14 bases between. This CDR3 spans 13 amino acids. Germline V CDR1 and CDR2: MDHEN, SYDVKM. The CDR3 DNA is TGTGCCAGTCATGACGGGGGGTATGAAAAACTGTTTTTT. This codes for CASHDGGYEKLFF. The whole variable domain, remainder taken from reference TRBV28 and TRBJ1-4, is DVKVTQSSRYLVKRTGEKVFLECVQDMDHENMFWYRQDPGLGLRLIYFSYDVKMKEKGDIPEGYSVSREKKERFSLILESASTNQTSMYLCASHDGGYEKLFFGSGTQLSVL.

The rearrangement uses TRBV5-1 and TRBJ2-3; TRBD2 matches at 9 bases. This CDR3 has 15 amino acids. The J segment lost 2 bases and the V segment lost 3 bases, leaving 4 bases of the junction unmatched. The germline V gene encodes CDR1 SGHRS and CDR2 YFSETQ. CDR3 region: CASSSSGEDTDTQYF. CDR3 nucleotide sequence: TGCGCCAGCAGCTCTAGCGGGGAAGACACAGATACGCAGTATTTT.

The chain combines TRBV19 with TRBJ2-3, with a weak D call TRBD2 (5 bases). Germline CDR1 and CDR2: LNHDA and SQIVND (reference sequence). Trimming removed 6 bases at V and 0 bases at J, with 7 bases between. There are 13 residues in the CDR3. This CDR3 reads CASSGVSTDTQYF. CDR3 coding DNA: TGTGCCAGTAGCGGGGTTAGCACAGATACGCAGTATTTT.

The V and J genes are TRBV27 and TRBJ2-3; TRBD2 might be the D (5 bases). Trimming took off 5 bases at V and 5 bases at J, with 11 bases between the two ends. The CDR3 loop spans 13 amino acids. Germline CDR1 is MNHEY and CDR2 is SMNVEV (reference sequence). The DNA for the CDR3 is TGTGCCAGCAGTCCCGGACTCATAGATACGCAGTATTTT. Amino acid sequence: CASSPGLIDTQYF.

The chain joins TRBV7-2 to TRBJ2-7; 8 bases align to TRBD2. Germline V gene lookup returns CDR1 SGHTA and CDR2 FQGNSA. The V segment lost 1 base and the J segment 3 bases; nucleotides outside the gene matches: 8. This CDR3 is built from 16 residues. In DNA, the CDR3 is TGTGCCAGCAGCTTAGTAGCGGGGCGGGACTACTACGAGCAGTACTTC. Its protein product is CASSLVAGRDYYEQYF.

The rearrangement joins TRBV5-1 to TRBJ1-2; D remains ambiguous. The CDR3 consists of 14 residues. Trimming removed 0 bases from V and 1 base from J, with 7 bases in between. The V gene's germline CDR1 is SGHRS and CDR2 YFSETQ. This chain's CDR3 is CASSLAGDNYGYTF. The CDR3 nucleotides are TGCGCCAGCAGCTTGGCCGGGGATAACTATGGCTACACCTTC. Full variable domain (rest looked up from reference TRBV5-1 and TRBJ1-2): KAGVTQTPRYLIKTRGQQVTLSCSPISGHRSVSWYQQTPGQGLQFLFEYFSETQRNKGNFPGRFSGRQFSNSRSEMNVSTLELGDSALYLCASSLAGDNYGYTFGSGTRLTVV.

V usage is TRBV11-2 and J usage is TRBJ2-7; 7 bases agree with TRBD1. Germline V gives CDR1 SGHAT, CDR2 FQNNGV. V lost 4 bases to trimming and J lost 4 bases; unmatched junction nucleotides: 13. There are 16 residues in the CDR3. CDR3 loop: CASSSQGELPMYEQYF. In DNA form, the CDR3 reads TGTGCCAGCAGCTCGCAGGGGGAATTACCTATGTACGAGCAGTACTTC.

The chain couples TRBV11-2 to TRBJ1-4; D is uncertain. V was cut by 5 bases and J by 3 bases, with 10 bases left in between. Germline V CDR1 and CDR2: SGHAT, FQNNGV. The CDR3 contains 14 residues. The CDR3: CASSLRGSNEKLFF. In nucleotides, the CDR3 is TGTGCCAGCAGCCTACGCGGGTCTAATGAAAAACTGTTTTTT.

This clone is a singleton in its sample. The rearrangement uses TRBV28 and TRBJ1-5; 8 nucleotides match TRBD1. Germline V gives CDR1 MDHEN, CDR2 SYDVKM. V was clipped by 5 bases and J by 6 bases; unmatched bases: 6. There are 14 residues in the CDR3. The CDR3 DNA sequence: TGTGCCAGCAGTCGCGACAGGGGTCGTCAGCCCCAGCATTTT. Protein sequence: CASSRDRGRQPQHF.

This clone showed up just once. The V call is TRBV30, the J call TRBJ2-2, with 7 bases that match TRBD2. Germline CDR1 reads GTSNPN; CDR2 reads SVGIG (reference sequence). The junction had 21 bases not matched to a gene; V was cut back by 2 bases and J by 3 bases. The CDR3 contains 20 residues. The CDR3 is CAWSSVRVWGGSRDTGELFF. The CDR3 DNA is TGTGCCTGGAGTTCTGTCAGGGTCTGGGGCGGGAGCCGGGACACCGGGGAGCTGTTTTTT.

The J gene is TRBJ1-1, the V gene TRBV5-8, with 9 positions matching TRBD1. The germline V gene encodes CDR1 SGHTS and CDR2 YDEGEE. V lost 4 bases to trimming and J lost 8 bases; unmatched junction nucleotides: 6. The CDR3 has 13 amino acids. CDR3 loop: CASSVGQGREAFF. For the CDR3, the DNA is TGTGCCAGCAGCGTTGGACAGGGGCGGGAAGCTTTCTTT.

This chain connects TRBV5-5 to TRBJ1-1; D is possibly TRBD1 (6 bases). With 0 bases removed from V and 10 bases from J, the gap between germline ends came to 10 bases. This CDR3 contains 12 residues. Germline V gene data show CDR1 as SGHKS and CDR2 as YYEKEE (reference sequence). In DNA, the CDR3 is TGTGCCAGCAGCTTGGACCTACAGGGAGCTTTCTTT. Translating gives CASSLDLQGAFF.

Here the CDR3 DNA reads TGTGCCAGCAGCTCCCGGGCCAGGGTGTACGATACGCAGTATTTT. Residues: CASSSRARVYDTQYF. The V call is TRBV27, the J call TRBJ2-3; weak D call: TRBD1 (5 bases). With 6 bases removed from V and 6 bases from J, the gap between germline ends came to 19 bases. The CDR3 has 15 amino acids. Germline V lookup: CDR1 MNHEY, CDR2 SMNVEV (reference sequence).

This sequence joins TRBV11-2 and TRBJ1-6; 9 bases match TRBD1. The germline CDR1 and CDR2 sequences are SGHAT and FQNNGV. The CDR3 is made up of 15 amino acids. Losses at the gene ends were 4 bases for V and 12 bases for J; bases not matched to a gene: 10. The CDR3 coding sequence is TGTGCCAGCAGCTCACCATCGGACAGGGGAAGACCCCTCCACTTT. Translation gives CASSSPSDRGRPLHF.

The chain combines TRBV20-1 with TRBJ2-3; 8 bases align to TRBD1. The CDR3 totals 16 residues. With V trimmed by 3 bases and J by 6 bases, 14 bases remained unmatched. Germline V gene data show CDR1 as DFQATT and CDR2 as SNEGSKA (reference sequence). The CDR3 DNA sequence: TGCAGTGCTAGTCCCCTAAAGGACAGGGTGGGCGATACGCAGTATTTT. It is translated as CSASPLKDRVGDTQYF.

The CDR3 spells CASSLAGTGYVEKLFF. In DNA, the CDR3 is TGTGCCAGCAGTTTAGCCGGGACAGGGTATGTTGAAAAACTGTTTTTT. The gene calls are TRBV28 and TRBJ1-4, with 9 bases matching TRBD1. Unmatched junction bases numbered 8, after V lost 2 bases and J lost 7 bases. This CDR3 contains 16 residues. The germline CDR1 and CDR2 sequences are MDHEN and SYDVKM.

The chain joins TRBV7-2 to TRBJ2-1, with TRBD2 identical over 10 bases. CDR3 length: 15 amino acids. V was clipped by 4 bases and J by 10 bases; unmatched bases: 10. Germline-derived CDR1 and CDR2 are SGHTA and FQGNSA. CDR3 protein: CASSSRSGGAWEQFF. The CDR3 nucleotides read TGTGCCAGCAGCTCCCGAAGCGGGGGGGCTTGGGAGCAGTTCTTC.

The rearrangement links TRBV2 to TRBJ2-3; D is undetermined. The germline V gene has CDR1 SNHLY and CDR2 FYNNEI. The CDR3 is 15 amino acids. The germline V and J ends were trimmed by 4 bases and 2 bases, with 13 bases remaining between them. For the CDR3, the DNA is TGTGCCAGCAGTGCGGACCCATCCAACACAGATACGCAGTATTTT. Amino acid sequence: CASSADPSNTDTQYF.

This CDR3 is CASSPSTRGGYTDTQYF. CDR3 coding DNA: TGTGCCAGCAGTCCGTCTACCCGGGGGGGGTACACAGATACGCAGTATTTT. The gene calls are TRBV6-6 and TRBJ2-3; 8 bases map to TRBD2. The CDR3 extends over 17 amino acids. V was clipped by 5 bases and J by 2 bases; unmatched bases: 12. Germline CDR1 reads MNHNY; CDR2 reads SVGAGI (reference sequence).

The chain recombines TRBV4-1 with TRBJ2-3; D gene ambiguous. The CDR3 extends over 13 amino acids. V lost 4 bases to trimming and J lost 3 bases, with 8 bases between them. Germline V lookup: CDR1 MGHRA, CDR2 YSYEKL. The CDR3 protein is CASSPRQTDTQYF. For the CDR3, the DNA is TGCGCCAGCAGCCCCCGGCAGACAGATACGCAGTATTTT.

The chain employs TRBV3-1 (or the pseudogene TRBV3-2) and TRBJ1-2; D is possibly TRBD1 (6 bases). Germline V gene sequence: CDR1 LGHDT, CDR2 YNNKEL (reference sequence). V was clipped by 1 base and J by 2 bases, with 11 bases between them. The CDR3 is 15 residues long. The CDR3 sequence is CASSQAYRANYGYTF. CDR3 DNA sequence: TGTGCCAGCAGCCAAGCTTACAGGGCGAACTATGGCTACACCTTC.

In DNA, the CDR3 is TGTGCCAGCAGCTTTGATTGGAACACTGAAGCTTTCTTT. Its translation is CASSFDWNTEAFF. The V gene is TRBV7-6, the J gene TRBJ1-1; D gene uncertain. This CDR3 has 13 residues. Per germline, CDR1 SGHVS and CDR2 FNYEAQ. Trimming left V 3 bases short and J 1 base short, with 6 bases between.

This chain uses TRBV30 with TRBJ2-4, with D unresolved. V gave up 0 bases and J gave up 4 bases, with 7 bases separating them. CDR1 and CDR2 from the germline V gene are GTSNPN and SVGIG (reference sequence). The CDR3 is 13 amino acids. CDR3: CAWSVEPKNIQYF. The CDR3 DNA is TGTGCCTGGAGTGTAGAGCCTAAAAACATTCAGTACTTC.

The chain couples TRBV6-5 to TRBJ1-5; TRBD1 is a possible D gene (5 bases). Germline V gene sequence: CDR1 MNHEY, CDR2 SVGAGI. The CDR3 is 12 residues long. V lost 6 bases to trimming and J lost 4 bases, with 7 bases between them. The CDR3, as DNA: TGTGCCAGCAGGGGACGGAATCAGCCCCAGCATTTT. Translation: CASRGRNQPQHF.

This rearrangement joins TRBV5-1 to TRBJ1-4; maybe TRBD1 (6 bases). This CDR3 is 15 amino acids long. Germline CDR1 reads SGHRS; CDR2 reads YFSETQ. Trimming pared 0 bases from V and 8 bases from J, leaving 14 bases between. The CDR3 bases are TGCGCCAGCAGCTTGGAAATGGGGGCCGGGGAAAAACTGTTTTTT. Its translation: CASSLEMGAGEKLFF.

In this sample, this clone turned up many times. The chain recombines TRBV7-6 with TRBJ1-3; a possible D gene is TRBD1 (5 bases). CDR3 length: 16 residues. The V gene lost 2 bases and the J gene lost 0 bases, with 11 bases spanning the gap. CDR1 and CDR2 (germline): SGHVS, FNYEAQ. The CDR3 loop reads CASSLTQGLSGNTIYF. The CDR3 bases are TGTGCCAGCAGCTTAACCCAGGGCCTCTCTGGAAACACCATATATTTT.